This passage covers 15 T cell receptor beta chains from one sample sequenced in a study of naive and memory T cell subsets. The beta constant-region primer was an equimolar mix of two oligonucleotides covering TRBC1 and TRBC2. Ligated cDNA was amplified by four rounds of PCR with nested alpha and beta constant-region primers and SP2. TCRdb re-analysed the UMI-ligation and nested PCR reads in MiXCR, keeping a single row per CDR3 protein. Of over 100,000 distinct CDR3 sequences in the sample, around 13% were seen once. Their antigen targets remain unknown. Study-level points and caveats: A few larger clonotypes appeared in naive repertoires, especially CD8, possibly memory cells re-expressing CD45RA.

The sample was naive CD8+ T cells from blood. Receptors were obtained from a human donor in good health.

This clonotype has more than one count but fewer than ten. The chain has TRBV5-1 and TRBJ2-2; D call uncertain. Trimming took off 4 bases at V and 0 bases at J, with 10 bases between the two ends. CDR3 length: 15 residues. In germline, CDR1 is SGHRS, CDR2 YFSETQ. The CDR3 DNA sequence: TGCGCCAGCAGCCGGACCGACGCGAACACCGGGGAGCTGTTTTTT. Translating gives CASSRTDANTGELFF.

The genes are TRBV6-4 and TRBJ1-5, with D unclear. Trimming stripped 5 bases from V and 3 bases from J, with 8 bases between. The CDR3 is 13 residues long. Germline CDR1 reads MRHNA; CDR2 reads SNTAGT. CDR3 sequence: CASSSNYNQPQHF. The CDR3 DNA is TGTGCCAGCAGTTCGAACTACAATCAGCCCCAGCATTTT.

Only a few counts were recorded for this clonotype. This chain joins TRBV12-3 or TRBV12-4 and TRBJ2-5; D is possibly TRBD2 (7 bases). This CDR3 has 15 amino acids. V lost 5 bases and J lost 2, with 15 bases in between. The CDR3: CASSVWGGPQETQYF. CDR3 coding DNA: TGTGCCAGCAGTGTCTGGGGGGGGCCTCAAGAGACCCAGTACTTC.

This clonotype occurred a few times. The chain couples TRBV11-2 to TRBJ2-1; possible D gene TRBD1, 5 bases. The V gene's germline CDR1 is SGHAT and CDR2 FQNNGV. V was shortened by 5 bases and J by 5 bases, with 19 bases between the two germline ends. This CDR3 has 16 amino acids. CDR3 region: CASSRNTGFGDNEQFF. The CDR3 DNA sequence: TGTGCCAGCAGCCGGAATACAGGTTTCGGCGACAATGAGCAGTTCTTC.

This clonotype was detected only a few times. The chain links TRBV6-5 to TRBJ1-5; weak D call: TRBD1 (6 bases). This CDR3 spans 15 amino acids. The V gene lost 5 bases and the J gene lost 6 bases, with 17 bases spanning the gap. Germline lookup yields CDR1 MNHEY and CDR2 SVGAGI. The CDR3 region has the DNA TGTGCCAGCAGTCCCGGGGGGCAGGGCTTTCAGCCCCAGCATTTT. The encoded protein is CASSPGGQGFQPQHF.

The rearrangement links TRBV5-4 to TRBJ2-2; TRBD1 matches 9 bases. Germline CDR1 and CDR2: SGHNT and YYREEE (reference sequence). V lost 2 bases, J lost 4 bases, and 3 bases stayed unmatched. The CDR3 totals 15 residues. The CDR3 region has the DNA TGTGCCAGCAGCTTCCGGGACAGGGCCACCGGGGAGCTGTTTTTT. Protein sequence: CASSFRDRATGELFF.

The table lists this clonotype with a few counts. The chain combines TRBV6-1 with TRBJ1-1; the D is unclear. Looked up from germline, CDR1 is MNHNS and CDR2 is SASEGT. Trimming cost V 2 bases and J 4 bases, with 11 bases left between them. The CDR3 totals 14 residues. CDR3 nucleotides: TGTGCCAGCAGTGAAACTCCCAGAGGCACTGAAGCTTTCTTT. The encoded protein is CASSETPRGTEAFF.

Only a few counts were recorded for this clonotype. The V call is TRBV12-3 or TRBV12-4, the J call TRBJ1-1; no definite D call. This CDR3 is built from 12 residues. Trimming removed 5 bases from V and 4 bases from J, with 8 bases in between. This CDR3 reads CASSSHPTEAFF. The CDR3 nucleotides are TGTGCCAGCAGTAGCCATCCCACTGAAGCTTTCTTT.

This clonotype was seen a handful of times. The chain employs TRBV7-9 and TRBJ1-1, with a weak D call TRBD1 (6 bases). The CDR3 totals 14 residues. The V end was cut by 2 bases, the J end by 11 bases, with 18 bases between. Germline V lookup: CDR1 SEHNR, CDR2 FQNEAQ (reference sequence). This CDR3 reads CASSLREGGPWAFF. The CDR3 nucleotides read TGTGCCAGCAGCTTACGGGAAGGGGGACCGTGGGCTTTCTTT.

As to this clonotype: The limits of the CDR3 on the DNA are not certain, so only TCRdb's listed CDR3 is given. The CDR3 sequence is CASSLVGGGAFF. The genes are TRBV7-9 and TRBJ2-1; no check of the table's D call, TRBD1, against the DNA was made. The CDR3 spans 12 residues, counting both ends. Germline lookup yields CDR1 SEHNR and CDR2 FQNEAQ (reference sequence).

The rearrangement uses TRBV28 and TRBJ2-7, with 8 bases fitting TRBD1. CDR3 length equals 14 residues. J lost 0 bases, V lost 7 bases, and 5 bases had no gene match. Germline V gene sequence: CDR1 MDHEN, CDR2 SYDVKM. The chain's CDR3 is CASKIQGDSYEQYF. The CDR3 nucleotides are TGTGCCAGCAAAATACAGGGGGACTCCTACGAGCAGTACTTC. The whole variable domain, filled in from reference TRBV28 and TRBJ2-7, reads DVKVTQSSRYLVKRTGEKVFLECVQDMDHENMFWYRQDPGLGLRLIYFSYDVKMKEKGDIPEGYSVSREKKERFSLILESASTNQTSMYLCASKIQGDSYEQYFGPGTRLTVT.

The V gene is TRBV4-2, the J gene TRBJ1-1, with unresolved D. The CDR3 contains 14 residues. Germline V gives CDR1 LGHNA, CDR2 YNFKEQ. The V end lost 1 base, the J end lost 11 bases, and 17 bases lay between the germline ends. CDR3 coding DNA: TGTGCCAGCAGCCAAGCTTTGGCAGCCACAGATGCTTTCTTT. It specifies CASSQALAATDAFF.

This clonotype was detected a few times. The CDR3 DNA is TGTGCCAGCAGCGCTGGGACAGGGACTCAGCCCCAGCATTTT. It codes for CASSAGTGTQPQHF. The gene calls are TRBV7-9 and TRBJ1-5; 9 bases align to TRBD1. The CDR3 is 14 residues long. Germline CDR1 reads SEHNR; CDR2 reads FQNEAQ (reference sequence). Trimming removed 5 bases from V and 6 bases from J; junction bases left unmatched: 5.

The rearrangement uses TRBV9 and TRBJ1-1; unclear D gene. V lost 3 bases to trimming and J lost 7 bases, with 13 bases between them. Germline assignment: CDR1 SGDLS and CDR2 YYNGEE. This CDR3 comprises 13 residues. The CDR3 protein is CASSGVEDFEAFF. In DNA form, the CDR3 reads TGTGCCAGCAGCGGAGTGGAAGACTTTGAAGCTTTCTTT.

This chain links TRBV10-3 with TRBJ2-7; 13 bases fit TRBD2. Unmatched junction bases numbered 8, after V lost 7 bases and J lost 5 bases. CDR1 is ENHRY and CDR2 is SYGVKD in the germline V gene. The CDR3 totals 15 residues. CDR3 sequence: CAITSGLAGSNEQYF. In DNA, the CDR3 is TGTGCCATCACCTCGGGACTAGCGGGAAGCAACGAGCAGTACTTC.